These 31 T cell receptor beta chains were all obtained from the same sample, sequenced in a study of cytomegalovirus exposure and HLA in healthy donors. PCR amplification relied on 60 Vbeta primers (plus 13 Jbeta primers). Repertoires were generated with immunoSEQ multiplex PCR, while TCRdb's copy carries only in-frame clones and drops some. Among around 150,000 clones listed, about four fifths were seen once. Source material: PBMCs. These TCRs come from a man aged 50-59 years in good health and CMV-seropositive.

The genes are TRBV5-1 and TRBJ2-1, with D perhaps matching TRBD1 (5 bases). This CDR3 comprises 14 residues. Germline lookup yields CDR1 SGHRS and CDR2 YFSETQ. CDR3 region: CARLTVSSYNEQFF. CDR3 nucleotides: TGCGCGAGACTGACAGTTAGCTCCTACAATGAGCAGTTCTTC.

This clone came up a few times. The chain links TRBV23-1 to TRBJ2-1; 11 bases line up with TRBD1. TRBV23-1 is identified as an open reading frame with a role that is uncertain. J gave up 5 bases and V 2 bases, and 8 bases lay outside the gene matches. CDR3 size: 17 residues. The CDR3 is CASSQPQGDRGDNEQFF. The DNA for the CDR3 is TGCGCCAGCAGTCAACCTCAAGGGGACAGGGGGGACAATGAGCAGTTCTTC.

The chain carries TRBV2 and TRBJ2-1; D is unclear. Germline lookup yields CDR1 SNHLY and CDR2 FYNNEI. Trimming left V 1 base short and J 2 bases short, with 9 bases between. This CDR3 comprises 15 residues. CDR3 coding DNA: TGTGCCAGCAGTGAAGGCGGTTTGCCCTACAATGAGCAGTTCTTC. Amino acids: CASSEGGLPYNEQFF.

The chain employs TRBV7-6 and TRBJ2-5, with 7 bases that match TRBD1. This CDR3 comprises 15 residues. Trimming cost V 3 bases and J 1 base; bases outside gene matches: 5. Germline CDR1 SGHVS, CDR2 FNYEAQ. The CDR3 loop reads CASSFGTAFQETQYF. The CDR3 DNA sequence: TGTGCCAGCAGCTTCGGGACAGCTTTCCAAGAGACCCAGTACTTC.

V and J are TRBV5-6 and TRBJ2-7; maybe TRBD1 (5 bases). Germline CDR1 SGHDT, CDR2 YYEEEE. The ends were cut back, 0 bases at V and 2 bases at J, with 6 bases in the middle. The CDR3 runs to 13 residues. The CDR3 region has the DNA TGTGCCAGCAGCTTGGTGACAGCCTACGAGCAGTACTTC. It specifies CASSLVTAYEQYF.

The V gene is TRBV27, the J gene TRBJ1-2; 11 bases line up with TRBD1. Germline loops: CDR1 MNHEY, CDR2 SMNVEV (reference sequence). J gave up 5 bases and V 5 bases, and 4 bases lay outside the gene matches. The CDR3 loop spans 14 amino acids. The CDR3 spells CASSGQGAKYGYTF. DNA of the CDR3: TGTGCCAGCAGTGGACAGGGGGCAAAGTATGGCTACACCTTC.

The V call is TRBV4-1, the J call TRBJ2-3; 8 bases are shared with TRBD1. Losses at the gene ends were 0 bases for V and 3 bases for J; bases not matched to a gene: 8. The CDR3 is made up of 17 amino acids. Germline loops: CDR1 MGHRA, CDR2 YSYEKL. The CDR3 sequence is CASSQDLTGGRTDTQYF. Here the CDR3 DNA reads TGCGCCAGCAGCCAAGATTTAACAGGGGGAAGGACAGATACGCAGTATTTT.

V and J are TRBV5-1 and TRBJ2-3; TRBD2 aligns across 7 bases. After removal of 4 bases from V and 5 bases from J, the junction contained 1 base not matched to a gene. Germline CDR1 SGHRS, CDR2 YFSETQ. The CDR3 sequence is 12 residues long. The CDR3: CASSRTRDTQYF. The DNA of the CDR3 is TGCGCCAGCAGCAGGACTAGAGATACGCAGTATTTT.

This clone has a single count. The chain has TRBV5-1 and TRBJ2-3; the D is unclear. The V end lost 3 bases, the J end lost 6 bases, and 11 bases lay between the germline ends. Germline CDR1 reads SGHRS; CDR2 reads YFSETQ. The CDR3 loop spans 13 amino acids. The CDR3, as DNA: TGCGCCAGCAGCTCCTCTCCTACGGATACGCAGTATTTT. Translated: CASSSSPTDTQYF.

The rearrangement joins TRBV28 to TRBJ2-7, with 9 bases aligning to TRBD1. Germline assignment: CDR1 MDHEN and CDR2 SYDVKM. There are 14 residues in the CDR3. V shed 5 bases and J 3 bases; nucleotides not matched to a gene: 5. CDR3 protein: CASSNTGGNYEQYF. For the CDR3, the DNA is TGTGCCAGCAGTAATACAGGGGGCAACTACGAGCAGTACTTC.

The chain combines TRBV28 with TRBJ1-6; D is undetermined. Trimming cost V 3 bases and J 7 bases, with 4 bases left between them. Germline V lookup: CDR1 MDHEN, CDR2 SYDVKM. This CDR3 has 12 residues. CDR3 amino acids: CASSFLNSPLHF. For the CDR3, the DNA is TGTGCCAGCAGTTTTCTCAATTCACCCCTCCACTTT.

This clone appeared a few times. The chain links TRBV27 to TRBJ1-1; weak D call: TRBD1 (5 bases). V lost 7 bases and J 1 base, leaving 22 bases between the germline ends. CDR3 length: 17 residues. CDR1 is MNHEY, CDR2 SMNVEV, per germline (reference sequence). The CDR3 nucleotides are TGTGCCAGCACCAATCTCAGGGTGGAGAGTACGAACACTGAAGCTTTCTTT. Translated, it gives CASTNLRVESTNTEAFF.

The chain combines TRBV19 with TRBJ1-4; D is perhaps TRBD1 (5 bases). The V gene lost 7 bases and the J gene lost 7 bases, with 19 bases spanning the gap. There are 15 residues in the CDR3. CDR1 and CDR2 from the germline V gene are LNHDA and SQIVND (reference sequence). Here the CDR3 reads CASTPRGEGTEKLFF. The CDR3 DNA sequence: TGTGCCAGTACCCCCAGAGGGGAGGGTACTGAAAAACTGTTTTTT.

The gene calls are TRBV30 and TRBJ2-1; D is undetermined. Germline-derived CDR1 and CDR2 are GTSNPN and SVGIG (reference sequence). V was trimmed by 0 bases and J by 6 bases, leaving 9 bases between them. The CDR3 consists of 13 residues. This CDR3 is CAWSVRSSNEQFF. In nucleotides, the CDR3 is TGTGCCTGGAGTGTACGCTCGAGCAATGAGCAGTTCTTC.

The rearrangement uses TRBV6-1 and TRBJ2-7; 9 bases match TRBD2. V shed 9 bases, J shed 1 base, and the junction held 4 bases outside the gene matches. CDR3 length equals 13 residues. Germline V gene sequence: CDR1 MNHNS, CDR2 SASEGT. CDR3 region: CASRLAASYEQYF. In DNA, the CDR3 is TGTGCCAGTCGACTAGCGGCGTCCTACGAGCAGTACTTC.

The J gene is TRBJ2-7, the V gene TRBV4-1; TRBD1 aligns across 9 bases. CDR3 length: 18 amino acids. Trimming at V came to 0 bases and at J to 1 base, leaving 10 bases not matched to a gene. Per germline, CDR1 MGHRA and CDR2 YSYEKL. Written as DNA, the CDR3 is TGCGCCAGCAGCCAAGAATCAGGCGGGACAGGGCAGTCCTACGAGCAGTACTTC. It is translated as CASSQESGGTGQSYEQYF.

The genes are TRBV10-3 and TRBJ2-3; 8 nucleotides align to TRBD1. Losses at the gene ends were 8 bases for V and 1 base for J; bases not matched to a gene: 5. The CDR3 extends over 14 amino acids. Germline assignment: CDR1 ENHRY and CDR2 SYGVKD. The CDR3, as DNA: TGTGCCATCGGGTTGACAGGGGGCACAGATACGCAGTATTTT. As protein: CAIGLTGGTDTQYF.

This chain uses TRBV27 with TRBJ2-5; 7 nucleotides agree with TRBD2. The J call may be incorrect, as the DNA end agrees better with TRBJ2-7. CDR1 is MNHEY, CDR2 SMNVEV, per germline (reference sequence). CDR3 length: 14 residues. CDR3 DNA sequence: TGTGCCAGCAGTTCCGGGACTACCGCCTACGAGCAGTACTTC. Amino acid sequence: CASSSGTTAYEQYF.

V and J are TRBV11-2 and TRBJ1-1; D gene uncertain. The V gene's germline CDR1 is SGHAT and CDR2 FQNNGV. V shed 2 bases and J shed 1 base, with 8 bases lying between them. The CDR3 has 14 amino acids. CDR3 coding DNA: TGTGCCAGCAGCTTATACAGTTGGAACACTGAAGCTTTCTTT. Its translation: CASSLYSWNTEAFF.

The gene calls are TRBV6-6 and TRBJ1-5; TRBD1 might be the D (5 bases). V was pared by 3 bases and J by 7 bases, with 16 bases between. Germline loops: CDR1 MNHNY, CDR2 SVGAGI (reference sequence). The CDR3 consists of 15 residues. In nucleotides, the CDR3 is TGTGCCAGCAGTTATGGGTTTGGGGGGTACCAGCCCCAGCATTTT. This sequence encodes CASSYGFGGYQPQHF.

CDR3 residues: CAINGKSSSGNTIYF. CDR3 DNA sequence: TGTGCCATCAACGGGAAAAGCAGCTCTGGAAACACCATATATTTT. The J gene is TRBJ1-3, the V gene TRBV11-2; D unresolved. CDR1 is SGHAT, CDR2 FQNNGV, per germline. This CDR3 has 15 amino acids. The V gene lost 10 bases and the J gene lost 0 bases, with 16 bases spanning the gap.

The chain uses TRBV5-1 and TRBJ1-1, with D tentatively TRBD1 (5 bases). Germline-derived CDR1 and CDR2 are SGHRS and YFSETQ. The CDR3 has 14 amino acids. V dropped 7 bases and J dropped 5 bases, with 18 bases sitting between them. This CDR3 reads CASSTAGLRTEAFF. The CDR3 nucleotides are TGCGCCAGCTCCACGGCGGGGCTGAGGACTGAAGCTTTCTTT.

V and J are TRBV5-4 and TRBJ2-1, with 10 bases that match TRBD2. The V gene's germline CDR1 is SGHNT and CDR2 YYREEE (reference sequence). After removal of 3 bases from V and 2 bases from J, the junction contained 11 bases not matched to a gene. The CDR3 has 18 amino acids. The CDR3 protein is CASSSGSGTSETYNEQFF. CDR3 nucleotide sequence: TGTGCCAGCAGCTCCGGGTCCGGGACTAGCGAGACCTACAATGAGCAGTTCTTC.

This chain joins TRBV4-1 and TRBJ2-7, with 7 bases aligning to TRBD1. Trimming took 0 bases from V and 0 from J; bases not matched to a gene: 14. Per the germline V gene, CDR1 is MGHRA and CDR2 is YSYEKL. There are 19 residues in the CDR3. In DNA, the CDR3 is TGCGCCAGCAGCCAAGATCGAGGATTTGACAGGGTGGGCTCCTACGAGCAGTACTTC. It specifies CASSQDRGFDRVGSYEQYF.

The rearrangement joins TRBV6-5 to TRBJ1-2, with 10 bases aligning to TRBD1. This CDR3 is built from 15 residues. The germline V gene encodes CDR1 MNHEY and CDR2 SVGAGI. Trimming took 2 bases from V and 4 from J; bases not matched to a gene: 4. The CDR3 here is CASSYGDRGIYGYTF. In DNA form, the CDR3 reads TGTGCCAGCAGTTACGGGGACAGGGGAATCTATGGCTACACCTTC.

The genes are TRBV10-3 and TRBJ1-5, with a possible D match to TRBD1 (6 bases). This CDR3 contains 13 residues. Germline CDR1 and CDR2: ENHRY and SYGVKD. V lost 6 bases, J lost 5 bases, and 11 bases lay in between. The CDR3 DNA is TGTGCCATCAGGGGGGCAGGCGATCAGCCCCAGCATTTT. Protein product: CAIRGAGDQPQHF.

The gene calls are TRBV7-9 and TRBJ2-7, with a tentative D call TRBD1 (6 bases). CDR1 and CDR2 (germline): SEHNR, FQNEAQ (reference sequence). This CDR3 has 14 residues. V gave up 0 bases and J gave up 3 bases, with 9 bases separating them. This CDR3 reads CASSLAQGIYEQYF. The CDR3 nucleotides are TGTGCCAGCAGCTTAGCACAGGGTATCTACGAGCAGTACTTC.

The chain carries TRBV7-2 and TRBJ2-1; 13 positions agree with TRBD2. There are 16 residues in the CDR3. V shed 1 base and J 9 bases; nucleotides not matched to a gene: 6. The V gene's germline CDR1 is SGHTA and CDR2 FQGNSA. In nucleotides, the CDR3 is TGTGCCAGCAGCTTAGGATTTAGACTAGCGGGAGGTGAGCAGTTCTTC. It yields the protein CASSLGFRLAGGEQFF.

The V call is TRBV15, the J call TRBJ2-7; the match to TRBD1 covers 9 bases. V trimming: 6 bases; J trimming: 0 bases; junction bases outside the gene matches: 0. This CDR3 is built from 13 residues. Germline lookup yields CDR1 LNHNV and CDR2 YYDKDF (reference sequence). Written as DNA, the CDR3 is TGTGCCACCAGACAGGGGGCCTCCTACGAGCAGTACTTC. It translates to CATRQGASYEQYF.

CDR3 sequence (DNA): TGTGCCGTCCACGCAGGGGGGTACGAGCAGTACTTC. Its protein product is CAVHAGGYEQYF. The V gene is TRBV10-3, the J gene TRBJ2-7, with D possibly TRBD1 on 7 matching bases. CDR1 ENHRY and CDR2 SYGVKD come from the germline V gene. There are 12 residues in the CDR3. The V gene lost 11 bases and the J gene lost 4 bases, with 15 bases spanning the gap.

The table lists this clone with a count of one. As DNA, the CDR3 is TGTGCCAGCAGTTTGAGGTATGGGGCAGCAACAAACTATGGCTACACCTTC. Amino acid sequence: CASSLRYGAATNYGYTF. V usage is TRBV27 and J usage is TRBJ1-2, with D maybe TRBD1 (5 bases). Germline V lookup: CDR1 MNHEY, CDR2 SMNVEV (reference sequence). The V end lost 3 bases, the J end lost 2 bases, and 19 bases lay between the germline ends. The length of the CDR3 is 17 residues.